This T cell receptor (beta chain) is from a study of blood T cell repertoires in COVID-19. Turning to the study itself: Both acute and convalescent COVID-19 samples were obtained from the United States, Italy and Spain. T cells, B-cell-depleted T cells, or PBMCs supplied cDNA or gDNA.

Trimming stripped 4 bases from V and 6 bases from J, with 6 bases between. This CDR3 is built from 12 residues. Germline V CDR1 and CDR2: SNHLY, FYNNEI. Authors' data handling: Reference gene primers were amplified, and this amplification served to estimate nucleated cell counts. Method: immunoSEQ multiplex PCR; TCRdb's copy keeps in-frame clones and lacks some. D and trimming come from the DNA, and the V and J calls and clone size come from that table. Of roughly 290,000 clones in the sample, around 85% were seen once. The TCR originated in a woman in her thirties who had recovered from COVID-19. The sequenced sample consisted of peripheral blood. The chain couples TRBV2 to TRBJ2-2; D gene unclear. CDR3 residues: CASSVRAGELFF. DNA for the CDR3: TGTGCCAGCAGTGTACGGGCCGGGGAGCTGTTTTTT.